This TCR beta chain was obtained from a study of blood T cell repertoires in COVID-19. Study overall: Samples came from the United States, Italy and Spain, spanning acute and convalescent COVID-19.

The CDR3 length is 12 residues. With 6 bases removed from V and 5 bases from J, the gap between germline ends came to 9 bases. Self-reported history from a screening survey and questionnaire set each donor's cohort. The data were produced by immunoSEQ multiplex PCR, yet TCRdb's version contains in-frame clones alone and is incomplete. The table records roughly 250,000 clones, about 91% of them present only once. Sequences were obtained from PBMCs or T cells enriched from blood (not recorded which). The receptor was isolated from a woman aged 40-49 years with acute COVID-19. V usage is TRBV12-3 or TRBV12-4 and J usage is TRBJ2-3; tentative D call: TRBD1 (5 bases). The DNA for the CDR3 is TGTGCCAGCAGCACAACAGGAGATACGCAGTATTTT. Its protein product is CASSTTGDTQYF.